What follows are 7 T cell receptor beta chains derived from one specimen sequenced in a study of blood T cell repertoires in COVID-19. Measured with immunoSEQ multiplex PCR; TCRdb has only the in-frame clones, and not every one. The sample gives under 350,000 clones, approximately 92% of which show up once; 6.8% is in the top ten. Sequences were obtained from peripheral blood. Receptors were obtained from a woman aged 25-40 years with COVID-19, enrolled during active disease.

The chain's CDR3 is CASSMGPGGQTDTQYF. The CDR3 DNA follows: TGTGCCAGTAGTATGGGCCCAGGGGGGCAGACTGATACGCAGTATTTT. The chain has TRBV19 and TRBJ2-3; possible D gene TRBD1, 7 bases. The germline V gene encodes CDR1 LNHDA and CDR2 SQIVND (reference sequence). The ends were cut back, 3 bases at V and 6 bases at J, with 19 bases in the middle. The CDR3 extends over 16 amino acids.

V and J are TRBV19 and TRBJ2-3; D perhaps matches TRBD1 (5 bases). Trimming shortened V by 7 bases and J by 2 bases, and 10 bases separated the two germline ends. The CDR3 covers 13 residues. The germline CDR1 and CDR2 sequences are LNHDA and SQIVND (reference sequence). In nucleotides, the CDR3 is TGTGCCAGTAATCACAGGTTCACAGATACGCAGTATTTT. Translation gives CASNHRFTDTQYF.

The chain carries TRBV6-1 and TRBJ2-7; D gene ambiguous. The CDR3 consists of 15 residues. V was shortened by 3 bases and J by 0 bases, with 12 bases between the two germline ends. Germline lookup yields CDR1 MNHNS and CDR2 SASEGT. This chain's CDR3 is CASSDELKSSYEQYF. The CDR3, as DNA: TGTGCCAGCAGTGATGAGCTCAAGAGCTCCTACGAGCAGTACTTC.

Comment on this clone: At one end, the junction sequence differs from germline, possibly due to a read error. The V and J genes are TRBV7-7 and TRBJ2-3; TRBD2 matches at 9 bases. The CDR3 is 15 amino acids. Per germline, CDR1 SSHAT and CDR2 FNYEAQ (reference sequence). The CDR3 coding sequence is TGTGCTAGCAGCAGGGGAAGCGGGAGGACAGATACGCAGTATTTT. It is translated as CASSRGSGRTDTQYF.

This chain joins TRBV4-1 and TRBJ1-3, with TRBD1 as a possible D gene (6 bases). CDR3 length equals 16 residues. V was pared by 4 bases and J by 0 bases, with 13 bases between. Germline values: CDR1 MGHRA, CDR2 YSYEKL. The DNA of the CDR3 is TGCGCCAGCAGCCTGATCCGGGACACCTCTGGAAACACCATATATTTT. The encoded protein is CASSLIRDTSGNTIYF.

The chain combines TRBV28 with TRBJ2-7; 8 bases line up with TRBD2. CDR1 MDHEN and CDR2 SYDVKM come from the germline V gene. The CDR3 runs 12 residues. For the CDR3, the DNA is TGTGCAAGCGGGAGATGGCAGTACGAGCAGTACTTC. Translation: CASGRWQYEQYF.

This rearrangement joins TRBV2 to TRBJ2-2; D is undetermined. Trimming shortened V by 2 bases and J by 2 bases, and 6 bases separated the two germline ends. From germline, CDR1 is SNHLY and CDR2 FYNNEI. The CDR3 contains 14 residues. CDR3 in DNA: TGTGCCAGCAGTGAAATCGTAAACACCGGGGAGCTGTTTTTT. Protein sequence: CASSEIVNTGELFF.